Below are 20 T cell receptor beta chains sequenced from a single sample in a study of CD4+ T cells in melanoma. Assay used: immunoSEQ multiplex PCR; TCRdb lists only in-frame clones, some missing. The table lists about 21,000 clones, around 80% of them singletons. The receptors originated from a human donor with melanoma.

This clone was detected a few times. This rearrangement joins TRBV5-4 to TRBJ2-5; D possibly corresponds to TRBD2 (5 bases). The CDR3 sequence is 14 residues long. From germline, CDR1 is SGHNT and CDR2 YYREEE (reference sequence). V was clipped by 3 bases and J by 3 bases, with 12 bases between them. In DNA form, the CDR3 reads TGTGCCAGCAGCTCCGGACTCGAAAAAGAGACCCAGTACTTC. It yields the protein CASSSGLEKETQYF.

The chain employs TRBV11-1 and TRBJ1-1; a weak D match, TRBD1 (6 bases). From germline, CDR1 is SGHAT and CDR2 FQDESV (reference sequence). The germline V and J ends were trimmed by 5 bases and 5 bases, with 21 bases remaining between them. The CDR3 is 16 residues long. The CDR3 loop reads CASSPRVGQGITEAFF. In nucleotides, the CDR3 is TGTGCCAGCAGCCCTCGTGTGGGGCAGGGGATAACTGAAGCTTTCTTT.

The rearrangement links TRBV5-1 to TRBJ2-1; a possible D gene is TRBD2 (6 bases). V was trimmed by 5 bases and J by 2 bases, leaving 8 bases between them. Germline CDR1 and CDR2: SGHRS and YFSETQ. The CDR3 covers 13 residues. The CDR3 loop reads CASREGTYNEQFF. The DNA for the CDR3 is TGCGCCAGCAGGGAGGGAACCTACAATGAGCAGTTCTTC.

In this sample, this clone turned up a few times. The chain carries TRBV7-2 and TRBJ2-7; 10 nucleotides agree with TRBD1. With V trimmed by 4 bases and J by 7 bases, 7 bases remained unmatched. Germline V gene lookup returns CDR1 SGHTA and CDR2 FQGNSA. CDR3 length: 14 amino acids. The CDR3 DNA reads TGTGCCAGCAGCTCCAGACAGGGGGCCAAAGAGCAGTACTTC. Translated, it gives CASSSRQGAKEQYF.

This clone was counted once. For the CDR3, the DNA is TGTGCCAGCTCACCGGCCCAGAACTACGAGCAGTACTTC. It encodes CASSPAQNYEQYF. This chain uses TRBV18 with TRBJ2-7; D ambiguous. CDR3 length equals 13 residues. The germline CDR1 and CDR2 sequences are KGHSH and LQKENI. V was cut by 3 bases and J by 3 bases, with 9 bases left in between. The full variable domain, completed using reference TRBV18 and TRBJ2-7, is NAGVMQNPRHLVRRRGQEARLRCSPMKGHSHVYWYRQLPEEGLKFMVYLQKENIIDESGMPKERFSAEFPKEGPSILRIQQVVRGDSAAYFCASSPAQNYEQYFGPGTRLTVT.

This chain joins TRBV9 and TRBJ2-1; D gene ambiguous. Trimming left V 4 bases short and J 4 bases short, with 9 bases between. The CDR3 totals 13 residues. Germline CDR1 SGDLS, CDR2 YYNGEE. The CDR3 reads CASSPGIYNEQFF. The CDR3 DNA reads TGTGCCAGCAGCCCTGGGATTTACAATGAGCAGTTCTTC.

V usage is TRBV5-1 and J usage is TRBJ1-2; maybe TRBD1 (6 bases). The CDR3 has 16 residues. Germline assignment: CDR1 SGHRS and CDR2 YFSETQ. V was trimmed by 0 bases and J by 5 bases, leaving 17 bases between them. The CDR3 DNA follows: TGCGCCAGCAGCTTGGCCGGAGGGGGGTTAGGGTATGGCTACACCTTC. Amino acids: CASSLAGGGLGYGYTF.

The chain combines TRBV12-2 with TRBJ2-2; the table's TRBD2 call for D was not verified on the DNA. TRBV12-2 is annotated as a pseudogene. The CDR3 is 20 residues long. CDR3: CASRLTSGGGNLTNTGELFF. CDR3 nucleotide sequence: TGTGCAAGTCGTTTAACTAGCGGGGGGGGAAACTTGACGAACACCGGGGAGCTGTTTTTT.

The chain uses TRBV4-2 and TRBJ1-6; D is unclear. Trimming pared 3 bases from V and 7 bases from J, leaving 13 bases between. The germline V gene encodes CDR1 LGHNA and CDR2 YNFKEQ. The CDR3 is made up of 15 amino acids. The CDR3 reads CASSQMVTMNSPLHF. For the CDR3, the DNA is TGTGCCAGCAGCCAGATGGTGACAATGAATTCACCCCTCCACTTT.

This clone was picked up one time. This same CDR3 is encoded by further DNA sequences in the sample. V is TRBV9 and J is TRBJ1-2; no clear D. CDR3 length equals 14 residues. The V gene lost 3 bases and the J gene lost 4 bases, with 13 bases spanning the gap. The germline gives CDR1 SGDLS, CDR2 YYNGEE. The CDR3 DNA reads TGTGCCAGCAGCGCAGCGTCGGCCCTCTATGGCTACACCTTC. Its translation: CASSAASALYGYTF. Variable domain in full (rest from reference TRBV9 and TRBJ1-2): DSGVTQTPKHLITATGQRVTLRCSPRSGDLSVYWYQQSLDQGLQFLIQYYNGEERAKGNILERFSAQQFPDLHSELNLSSLELGDSALYFCASSAASALYGYTFGSGTRLTVV.

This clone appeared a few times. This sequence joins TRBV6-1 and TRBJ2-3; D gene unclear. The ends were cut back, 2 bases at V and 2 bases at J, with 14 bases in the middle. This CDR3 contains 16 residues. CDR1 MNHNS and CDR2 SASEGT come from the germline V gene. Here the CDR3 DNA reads TGTGCCAGCAGTGAATTTAGGGCTGGGATCACAGATACGCAGTATTTT. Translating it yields CASSEFRAGITDTQYF.

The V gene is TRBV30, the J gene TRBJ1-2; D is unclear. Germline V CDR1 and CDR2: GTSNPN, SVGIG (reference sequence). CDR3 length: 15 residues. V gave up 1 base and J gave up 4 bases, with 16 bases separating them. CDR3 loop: CAWSGRSRSSYGYTF. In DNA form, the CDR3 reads TGTGCCTGGAGTGGGAGGAGTCGGTCAAGCTATGGCTACACCTTC.

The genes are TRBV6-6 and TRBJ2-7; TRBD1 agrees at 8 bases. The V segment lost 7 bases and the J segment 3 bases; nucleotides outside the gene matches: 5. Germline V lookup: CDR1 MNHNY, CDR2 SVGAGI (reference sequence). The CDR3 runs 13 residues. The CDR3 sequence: CASTPGTGYEQYF. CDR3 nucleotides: TGTGCCAGCACCCCCGGGACAGGCTACGAGCAGTACTTC.

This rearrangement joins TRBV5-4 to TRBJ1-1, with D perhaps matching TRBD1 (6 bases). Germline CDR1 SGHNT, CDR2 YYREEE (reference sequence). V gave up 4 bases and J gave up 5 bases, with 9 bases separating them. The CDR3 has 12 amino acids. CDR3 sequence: CASSIQGTEAFF. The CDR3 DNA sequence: TGTGCCAGCAGCATTCAGGGGACTGAAGCTTTCTTT.

DNA for the CDR3: TGTGCCAGCAGCCATGGGAGGTCCTCTGGAAACACCATATATTTT. This gives the protein CASSHGRSSGNTIYF. V gene TRBV14 combines with J gene TRBJ1-3; D gene ambiguous. Germline CDR1 is SGHDN and CDR2 is FVKESK. The CDR3 covers 15 residues. V dropped 3 bases and J dropped 0 bases, with 9 bases sitting between them.

CDR3 sequence: CSVGVGMNTEAFF. The DNA of the CDR3 is TGCAGCGTTGGGGTAGGGATGAACACTGAAGCTTTCTTT. The chain recombines TRBV29-1 with TRBJ1-1, with D uncertain. Deletions cut 4 bases from V and 0 bases from J, with 9 bases between. The CDR3 extends over 13 amino acids. Germline assignment: CDR1 SQVTM and CDR2 ANQGSEA.

CDR3 coding DNA: TGTGCCAGCGGACCCGGAGGAGAGACCCAGTACTTC. Translated, it gives CASGPGGETQYF. The chain recombines TRBV2 with TRBJ2-5; D perhaps matches TRBD2 (5 bases). V was trimmed by 8 bases and J by 4 bases, leaving 11 bases between them. Germline CDR1 is SNHLY and CDR2 is FYNNEI. The CDR3 length is 12 residues.

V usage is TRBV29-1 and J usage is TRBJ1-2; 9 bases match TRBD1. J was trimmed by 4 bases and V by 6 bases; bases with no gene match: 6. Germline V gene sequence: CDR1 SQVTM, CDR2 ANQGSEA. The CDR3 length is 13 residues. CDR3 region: CSVGQGPGYGYTF. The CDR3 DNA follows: TGCAGCGTCGGACAGGGGCCGGGCTATGGCTACACCTTC.

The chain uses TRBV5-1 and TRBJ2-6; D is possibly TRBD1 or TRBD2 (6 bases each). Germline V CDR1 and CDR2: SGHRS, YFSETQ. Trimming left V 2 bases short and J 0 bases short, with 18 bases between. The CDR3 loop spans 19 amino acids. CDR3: CASSFGGTSTFSGANVLTF. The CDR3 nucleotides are TGCGCCAGCAGCTTCGGGGGCACCTCAACTTTCTCTGGGGCCAACGTCCTGACTTTC. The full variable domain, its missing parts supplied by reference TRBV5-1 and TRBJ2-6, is KAGVTQTPRYLIKTRGQQVTLSCSPISGHRSVSWYQQTPGQGLQFLFEYFSETQRNKGNFPGRFSGRQFSNSRSEMNVSTLELGDSALYLCASSFGGTSTFSGANVLTFGAGSRLTVL.

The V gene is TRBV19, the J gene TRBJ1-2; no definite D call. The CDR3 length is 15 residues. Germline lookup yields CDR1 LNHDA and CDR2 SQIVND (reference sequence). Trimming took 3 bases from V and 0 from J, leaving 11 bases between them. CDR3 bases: TGTGCCAGTAGTATGAGATCCACAGCTAACTATGGCTACACCTTC. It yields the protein CASSMRSTANYGYTF. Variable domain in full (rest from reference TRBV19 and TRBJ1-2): DGGITQSPKYLFRKEGQNVTLSCEQNLNHDAMYWYRQDPGQGLRLIYYSQIVNDFQKGDIAEGYSVSREKKESFPLTVTSAQKNPTAFYLCASSMRSTANYGYTFGSGTRLTVV.